This T cell receptor (beta chain) was documented in a study of siplizumab effects on memory and regulatory T cells. Study findings and constraints: Naive T cells, seemingly more diverse than memory cells, seemed major alloresponse contributors. Mean Treg-derived proportions of mappable alloreactive CD4+ clones were 68.8% for siplizumab and 25% to 30% for controls. Unstimulated subsets accounted for the mapping of only a minor share of the clones that were alloreactive.

TCR templates, roughly 100,000 per sample, were assayed. Measured with immunoSEQ multiplex PCR; TCRdb has only the in-frame clones, and not every one. The data hold 85,000 to 95,000 clones, with around 94% observed a single time. The germline V and J ends were trimmed by 5 bases and 6 bases, with 14 bases remaining between them. This CDR3 contains 13 residues. Germline assignment: CDR1 SGHRS and CDR2 YFSETQ. Concerning this clone itself: Its antigen is unidentified.

This receptor was taken from a human donor in good health. The genes are TRBV5-1 and TRBJ1-1, with D possibly TRBD1 on 5 matching bases. The sample consisted of non-Treg CD4+ T cells sorted from blood. The CDR3 loop reads CASSVGGMAEAFF. CDR3 DNA sequence: TGCGCCAGCAGTGTGGGGGGTATGGCTGAAGCTTTCTTT.